This T cell receptor (beta chain) stems from a study of T cells in tuberculosis. The V end lost 0 bases, the J end lost 4 bases, and 10 bases lay between the germline ends. This CDR3 is built from 14 residues. Per the germline V gene, CDR1 is SGHTS and CDR2 is YDEGEE. The data were produced by immunoSEQ multiplex PCR, yet TCRdb's version contains in-frame clones alone and is incomplete. Found here are 30,000 to 35,000 clones, roughly 93% of them singletons; the top ten hold 9.5% to 12%. Regarding time point: new active TB diagnosis, blood taken before or within 7 days of starting treatment. This clone showed up just once.

V gene TRBV5-8 combines with J gene TRBJ1-2, with D possibly matching TRBD1 (5 bases). This receptor was taken from an adult with tuberculosis. The source material was PBMCs, sampled at tuberculosis diagnosis. The chain's CDR3 is CASSLGQKIYGYTF. As DNA, the CDR3 is TGTGCCAGCAGCTTGGGACAGAAGATCTATGGCTACACCTTC.